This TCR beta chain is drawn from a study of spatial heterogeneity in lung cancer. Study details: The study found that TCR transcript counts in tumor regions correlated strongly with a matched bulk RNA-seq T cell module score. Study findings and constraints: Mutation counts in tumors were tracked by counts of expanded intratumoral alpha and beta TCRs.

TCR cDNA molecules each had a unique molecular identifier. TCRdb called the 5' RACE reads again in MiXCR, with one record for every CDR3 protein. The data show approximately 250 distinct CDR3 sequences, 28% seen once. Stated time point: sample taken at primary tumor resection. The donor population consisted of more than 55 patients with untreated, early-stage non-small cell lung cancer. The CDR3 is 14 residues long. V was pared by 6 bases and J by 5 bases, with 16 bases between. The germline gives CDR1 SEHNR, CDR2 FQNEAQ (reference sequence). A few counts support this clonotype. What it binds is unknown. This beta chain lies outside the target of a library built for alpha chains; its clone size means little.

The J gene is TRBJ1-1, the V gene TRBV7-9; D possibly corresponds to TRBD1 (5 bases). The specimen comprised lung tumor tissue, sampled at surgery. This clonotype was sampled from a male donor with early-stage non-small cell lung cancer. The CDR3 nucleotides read TGTGCCAGCAGTCTGTCGGCAGGGTCTACTGAAGCTTTCTTT. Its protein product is CASSLSAGSTEAFF.